Described below is a single TCR beta chain sequence and its context. In the study's own analysis: Using reference gene primer amplification, nucleated cell counts were estimated. The table came from immunoSEQ multiplex PCR; TCRdb's copy has only in-frame clones and leaves some out. V, J and clone size derive from that table, while D and trimming were established from the DNA sequence. This table has about 140,000 clones, approximately 88% appearing once. This sample was included in a study of blood T cell repertoires in COVID-19. The overall study: Material from acute and convalescent COVID-19 was sourced from the United States, Italy and Spain. Nucleic acid was either cDNA or gDNA, and it came from T cells, B-cell-depleted T cells, or PBMCs.

Sequencing was performed on peripheral blood. This TCR came from a woman between 50 and 59 years old with acute or convalescent COVID-19.

The CDR3 nucleotides are TGTGCCGGGACAGGATCCATTAATTCACCCCTCCACTTT. It translates to CAGTGSINSPLHF. The chain couples TRBV19 to TRBJ1-6; TRBD1 matches 8 bases. J lost 6 bases, V lost 11 bases, and 6 bases had no gene match. CDR3 size: 13 residues. Germline V lookup: CDR1 LNHDA, CDR2 SQIVND (reference sequence).